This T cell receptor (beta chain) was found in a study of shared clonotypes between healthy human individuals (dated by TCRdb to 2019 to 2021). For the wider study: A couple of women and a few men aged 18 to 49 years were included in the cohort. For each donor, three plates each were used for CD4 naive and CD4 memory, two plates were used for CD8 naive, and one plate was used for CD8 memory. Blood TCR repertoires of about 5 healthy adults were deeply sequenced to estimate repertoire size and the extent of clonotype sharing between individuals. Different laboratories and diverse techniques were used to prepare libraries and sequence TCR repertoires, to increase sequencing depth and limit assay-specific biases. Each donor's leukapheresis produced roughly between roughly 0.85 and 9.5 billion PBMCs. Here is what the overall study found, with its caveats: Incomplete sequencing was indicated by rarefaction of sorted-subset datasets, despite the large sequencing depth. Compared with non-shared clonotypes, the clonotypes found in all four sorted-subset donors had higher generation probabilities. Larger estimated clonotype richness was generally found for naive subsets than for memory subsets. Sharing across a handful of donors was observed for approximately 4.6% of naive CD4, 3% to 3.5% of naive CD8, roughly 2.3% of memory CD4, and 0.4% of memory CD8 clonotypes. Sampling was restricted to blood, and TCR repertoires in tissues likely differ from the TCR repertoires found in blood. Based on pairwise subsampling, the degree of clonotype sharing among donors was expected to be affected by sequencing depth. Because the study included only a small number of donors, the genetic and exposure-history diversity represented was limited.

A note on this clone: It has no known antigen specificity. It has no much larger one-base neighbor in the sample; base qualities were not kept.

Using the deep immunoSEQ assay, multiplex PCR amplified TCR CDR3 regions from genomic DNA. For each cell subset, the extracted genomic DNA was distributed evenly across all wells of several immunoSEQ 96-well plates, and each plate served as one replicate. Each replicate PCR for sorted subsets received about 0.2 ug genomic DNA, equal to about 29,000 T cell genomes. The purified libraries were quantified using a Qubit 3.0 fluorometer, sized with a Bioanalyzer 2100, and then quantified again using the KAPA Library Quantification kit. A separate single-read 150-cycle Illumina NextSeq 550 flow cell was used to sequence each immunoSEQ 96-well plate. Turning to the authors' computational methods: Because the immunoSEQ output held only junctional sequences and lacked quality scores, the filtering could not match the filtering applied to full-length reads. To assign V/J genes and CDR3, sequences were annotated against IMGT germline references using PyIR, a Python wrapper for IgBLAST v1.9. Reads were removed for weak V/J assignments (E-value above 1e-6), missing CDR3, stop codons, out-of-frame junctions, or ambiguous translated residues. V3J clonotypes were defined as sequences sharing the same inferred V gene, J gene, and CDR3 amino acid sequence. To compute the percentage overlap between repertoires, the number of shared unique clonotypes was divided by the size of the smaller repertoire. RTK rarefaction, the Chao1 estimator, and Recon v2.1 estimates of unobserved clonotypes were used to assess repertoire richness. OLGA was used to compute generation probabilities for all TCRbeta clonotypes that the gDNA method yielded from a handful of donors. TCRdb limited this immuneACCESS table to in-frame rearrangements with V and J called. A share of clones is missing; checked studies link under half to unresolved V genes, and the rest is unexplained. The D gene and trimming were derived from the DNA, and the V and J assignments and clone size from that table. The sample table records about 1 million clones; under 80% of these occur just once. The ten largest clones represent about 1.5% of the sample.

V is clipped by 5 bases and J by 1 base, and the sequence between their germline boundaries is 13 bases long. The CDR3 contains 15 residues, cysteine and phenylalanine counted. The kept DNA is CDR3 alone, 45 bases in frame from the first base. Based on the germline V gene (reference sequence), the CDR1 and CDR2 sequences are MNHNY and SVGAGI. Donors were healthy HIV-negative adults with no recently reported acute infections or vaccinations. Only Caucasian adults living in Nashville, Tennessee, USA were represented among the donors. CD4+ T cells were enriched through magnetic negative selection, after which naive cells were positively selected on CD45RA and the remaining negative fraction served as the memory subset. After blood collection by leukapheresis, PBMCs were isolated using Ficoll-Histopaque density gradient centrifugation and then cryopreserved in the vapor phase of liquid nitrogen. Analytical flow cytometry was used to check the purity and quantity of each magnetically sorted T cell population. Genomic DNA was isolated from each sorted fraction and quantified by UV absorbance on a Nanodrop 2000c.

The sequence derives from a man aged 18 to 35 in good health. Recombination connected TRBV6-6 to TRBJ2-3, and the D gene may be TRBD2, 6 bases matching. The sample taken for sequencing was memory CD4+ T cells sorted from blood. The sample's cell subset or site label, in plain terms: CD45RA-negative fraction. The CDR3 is CASSPLGGGTDTQYF. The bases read TGTGCCAGCAGTCCGCTCGGGGGAGGCACAGATACGCAGTATTTT.